This T cell receptor (beta chain) was observed in a study of T cells in Graves' hyperthyroidism and ophthalmopathy. Study outcomes and limitations: The model foresaw ophthalmopathy a median roughly 6 months prior to onset. Expanded thyroid clonotypes (above 0.001) were mostly also found in blood. From stable hyperthyroidism, ophthalmopathy was set apart by a 13 V-J model.

Amplified TCR beta CDR3 regions came from RNA transcripts. With the HTBI primer set, the TCR CDR3 went through a first round of RT-PCR. TCRdb reprocessed the multiplex PCR reads via MiXCR and lists one record per CDR3 protein. The sample consists of 480,000 or so distinct CDR3 sequences, approximately 49% of them appearing once. This clonotype was counted at least ten times. Its antigen is not identified. The CDR3 is made up of 13 amino acids. The germline V and J ends were trimmed by 5 bases and 9 bases, with 16 bases remaining between them. Germline lookup yields CDR1 MDHEN and CDR2 SYDVKM. Based on clinical symptoms, serum thyroxine and TRAb, thyroid ultrasound and orbital computed tomography, diagnoses were reached.

This clonotype was sampled from an adult woman with Graves' disease, either hyperthyroidism or ophthalmopathy (not recorded which). The rearrangement links TRBV28 to TRBJ2-5; no firm D call. Sample: peripheral blood or thyroid tissue (not recorded which). DNA for the CDR3: TGTGCCAGCAGTCCCGGCGATGGGGTGGCCCAGTACTTC. Translating gives CASSPGDGVAQYF.